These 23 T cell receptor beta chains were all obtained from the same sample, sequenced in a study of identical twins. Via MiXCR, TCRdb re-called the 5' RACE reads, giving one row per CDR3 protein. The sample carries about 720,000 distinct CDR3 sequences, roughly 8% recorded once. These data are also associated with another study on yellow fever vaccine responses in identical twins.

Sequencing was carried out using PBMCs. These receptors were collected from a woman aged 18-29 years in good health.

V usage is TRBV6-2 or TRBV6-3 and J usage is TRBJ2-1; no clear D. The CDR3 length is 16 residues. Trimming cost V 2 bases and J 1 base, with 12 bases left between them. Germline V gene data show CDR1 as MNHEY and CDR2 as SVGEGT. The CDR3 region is CASSYDGGPSYNEQFF. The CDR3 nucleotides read TGTGCCAGCAGTTACGACGGCGGACCTTCCTACAATGAGCAGTTCTTC.

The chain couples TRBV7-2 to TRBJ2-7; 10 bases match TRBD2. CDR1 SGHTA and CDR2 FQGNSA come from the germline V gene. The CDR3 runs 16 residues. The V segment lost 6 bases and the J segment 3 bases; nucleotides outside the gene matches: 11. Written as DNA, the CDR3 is TGTGCCAGCAGGCCTAAAGAGGCTAGCGGGAGCTACGAGCAGTACTTC. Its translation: CASRPKEASGSYEQYF. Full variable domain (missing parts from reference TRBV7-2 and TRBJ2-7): GAGVSQSPSNKVTEKGKDVELRCDPISGHTALYWYRQSLGQGLEFLIYFQGNSAPDKSGLPSDRFSAERTGGSVSTLTIQRTQQEDSAVYLCASRPKEASGSYEQYFGPGTRLTVT.

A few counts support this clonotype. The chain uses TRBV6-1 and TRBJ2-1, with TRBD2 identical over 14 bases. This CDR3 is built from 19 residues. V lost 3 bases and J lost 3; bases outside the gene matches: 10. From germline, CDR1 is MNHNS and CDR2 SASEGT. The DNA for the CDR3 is TGTGCCAGCAGTGAGCTGGGGACTAGCGGGAGTCCGGGCTACAATGAGCAGTTCTTC. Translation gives CASSELGTSGSPGYNEQFF.

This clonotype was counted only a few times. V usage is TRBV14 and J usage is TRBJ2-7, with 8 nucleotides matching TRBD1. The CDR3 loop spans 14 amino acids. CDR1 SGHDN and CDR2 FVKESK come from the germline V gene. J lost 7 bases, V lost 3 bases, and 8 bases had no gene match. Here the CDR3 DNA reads TGTGCCAGCAGCCAGATCAGACAGGGGTGGGAGCAGTACTTC. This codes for CASSQIRQGWEQYF.

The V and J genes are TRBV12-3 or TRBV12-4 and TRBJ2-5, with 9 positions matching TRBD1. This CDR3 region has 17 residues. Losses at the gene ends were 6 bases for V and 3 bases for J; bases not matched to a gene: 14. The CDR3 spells CASRPAPGWDREETQYF. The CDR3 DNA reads TGTGCCAGCAGACCCGCCCCCGGCTGGGACAGGGAAGAGACCCAGTACTTC.

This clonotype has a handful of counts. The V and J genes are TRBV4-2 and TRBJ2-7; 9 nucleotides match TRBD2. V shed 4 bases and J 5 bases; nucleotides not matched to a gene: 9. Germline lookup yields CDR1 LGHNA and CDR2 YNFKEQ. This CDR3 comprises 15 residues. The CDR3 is CASSPSRGGANEQYF. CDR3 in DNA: TGTGCCAGCAGCCCCTCTCGCGGGGGGGCCAACGAGCAGTACTTC.

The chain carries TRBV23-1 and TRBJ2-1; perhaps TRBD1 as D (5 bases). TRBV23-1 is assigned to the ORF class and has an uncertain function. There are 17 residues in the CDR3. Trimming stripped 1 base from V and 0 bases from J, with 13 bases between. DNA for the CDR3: TGCGCCAGCAGTCAATGTGAGGACACCCGCTCCTACAATGAGCAGTTCTTC. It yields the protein CASSQCEDTRSYNEQFF.

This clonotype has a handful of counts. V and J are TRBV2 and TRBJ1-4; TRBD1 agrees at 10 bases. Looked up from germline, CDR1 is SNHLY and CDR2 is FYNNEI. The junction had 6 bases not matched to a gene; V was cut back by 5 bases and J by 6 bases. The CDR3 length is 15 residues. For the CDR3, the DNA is TGTGCCAGCAGTTCACGGGACAGGGGAGATGAAAAACTGTTTTTT. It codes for CASSSRDRGDEKLFF.

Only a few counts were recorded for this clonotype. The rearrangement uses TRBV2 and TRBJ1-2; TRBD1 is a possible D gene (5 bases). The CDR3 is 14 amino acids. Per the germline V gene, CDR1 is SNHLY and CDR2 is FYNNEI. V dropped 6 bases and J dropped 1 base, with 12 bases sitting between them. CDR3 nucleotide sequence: TGTGCCAGCAGCTGGGACGGAGATAACTATGGCTACACCTTC. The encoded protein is CASSWDGDNYGYTF.

The CDR3 reads CASSQVTTSGSYEQYF. In DNA form, the CDR3 reads TGTGCCAGCAGCCAAGTGACGACCTCGGGCTCCTACGAGCAGTACTTC. This rearrangement joins TRBV4-2 to TRBJ2-7; D remains unclear. Germline values: CDR1 LGHNA, CDR2 YNFKEQ. The CDR3 has 16 amino acids. V was clipped by 1 base and J by 0 bases, with 13 bases between them.

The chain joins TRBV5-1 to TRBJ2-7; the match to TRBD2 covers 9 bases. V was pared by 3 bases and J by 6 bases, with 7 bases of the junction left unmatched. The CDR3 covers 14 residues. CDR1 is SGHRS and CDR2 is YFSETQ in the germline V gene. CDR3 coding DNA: TGCGCCAGCAGCTCTCCTAGCGGGGTCTTCGAGCAGTACTTC. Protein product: CASSSPSGVFEQYF.

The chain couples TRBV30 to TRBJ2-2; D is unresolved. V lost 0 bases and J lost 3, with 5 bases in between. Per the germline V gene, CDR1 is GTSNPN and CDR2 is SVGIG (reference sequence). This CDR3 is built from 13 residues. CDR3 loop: CAWSVQHTGELFF. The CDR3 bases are TGTGCCTGGAGTGTACAACACACCGGGGAGCTGTTTTTT. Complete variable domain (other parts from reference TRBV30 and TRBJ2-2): SQTIHQWPATLVQPVGSPLSLECTVEGTSNPNLYWYRQAAGRGLQLLFYSVGIGQISSEVPQNLSASRPQDRQFILSSKKLLLSDSGFYLCAWSVQHTGELFFGEGSRLTVL.

The DNA for the CDR3 is TGTGCCTGGAGTCTTTCGGCGGGACAGGGGTACGAGCAGTACTTC. This codes for CAWSLSAGQGYEQYF. The chain employs TRBV30 and TRBJ2-7, with 10 nucleotides matching TRBD1. Germline CDR1 reads GTSNPN; CDR2 reads SVGIG (reference sequence). J lost 4 bases, V lost 2 bases, and 8 bases had no gene match. The CDR3 spans 15 residues.

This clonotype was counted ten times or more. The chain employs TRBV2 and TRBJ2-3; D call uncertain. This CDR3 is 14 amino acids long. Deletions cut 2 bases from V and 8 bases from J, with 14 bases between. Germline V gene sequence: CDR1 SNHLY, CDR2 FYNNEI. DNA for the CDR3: TGTGCCAGCAGTGAAAGCCGCCCTTCCCGTACGCAGTATTTT. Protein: CASSESRPSRTQYF.

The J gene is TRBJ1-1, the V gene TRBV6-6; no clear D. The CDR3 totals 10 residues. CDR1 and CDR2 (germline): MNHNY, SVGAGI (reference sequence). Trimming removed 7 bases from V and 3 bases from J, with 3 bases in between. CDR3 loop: CASIDTEAFF. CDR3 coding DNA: TGTGCCAGCATAGACACTGAAGCTTTCTTT.

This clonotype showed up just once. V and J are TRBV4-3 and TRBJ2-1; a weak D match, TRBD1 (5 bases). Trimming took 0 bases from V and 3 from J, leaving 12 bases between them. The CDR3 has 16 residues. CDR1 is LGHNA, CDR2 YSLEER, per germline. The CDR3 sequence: CASSQDFQGVYNEQFF. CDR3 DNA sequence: TGCGCCAGCAGCCAAGATTTTCAGGGCGTCTACAATGAGCAGTTCTTC.

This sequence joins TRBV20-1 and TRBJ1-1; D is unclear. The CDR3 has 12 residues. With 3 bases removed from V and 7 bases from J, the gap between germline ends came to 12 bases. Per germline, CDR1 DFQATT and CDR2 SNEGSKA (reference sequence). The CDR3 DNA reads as TGCAGTGCTAGTAGATCTAGATATGAAGCTTTCTTT. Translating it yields CSASRSRYEAFF.

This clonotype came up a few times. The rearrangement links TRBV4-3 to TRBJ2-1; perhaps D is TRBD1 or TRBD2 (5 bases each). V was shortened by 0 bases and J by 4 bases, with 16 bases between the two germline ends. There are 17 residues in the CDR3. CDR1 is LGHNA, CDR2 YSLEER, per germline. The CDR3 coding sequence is TGCGCCAGCAGCCAAGATACCGGGGCCGGTCTTTACAATGAGCAGTTCTTC. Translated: CASSQDTGAGLYNEQFF.

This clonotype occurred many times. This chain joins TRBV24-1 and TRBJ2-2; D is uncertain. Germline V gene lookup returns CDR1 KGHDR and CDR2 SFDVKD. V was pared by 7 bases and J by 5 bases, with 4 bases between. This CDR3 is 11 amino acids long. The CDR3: CATRGTGELFF. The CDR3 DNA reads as TGTGCCACCAGAGGGACCGGGGAGCTGTTTTTT.

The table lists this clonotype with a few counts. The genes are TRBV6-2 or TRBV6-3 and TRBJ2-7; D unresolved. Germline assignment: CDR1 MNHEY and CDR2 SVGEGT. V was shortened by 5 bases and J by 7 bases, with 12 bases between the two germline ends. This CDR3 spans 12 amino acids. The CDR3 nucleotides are TGTGCCAGCAGTCCGACGAAAGGGGAGCAGTACTTC. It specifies CASSPTKGEQYF.

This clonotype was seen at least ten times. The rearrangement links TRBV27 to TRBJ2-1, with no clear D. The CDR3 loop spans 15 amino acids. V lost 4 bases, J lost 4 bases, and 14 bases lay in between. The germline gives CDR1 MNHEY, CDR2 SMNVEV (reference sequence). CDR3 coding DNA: TGTGCCAGCAGTTCCATCCGGGCCTTATACAATGAGCAGTTCTTC. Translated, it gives CASSSIRALYNEQFF.

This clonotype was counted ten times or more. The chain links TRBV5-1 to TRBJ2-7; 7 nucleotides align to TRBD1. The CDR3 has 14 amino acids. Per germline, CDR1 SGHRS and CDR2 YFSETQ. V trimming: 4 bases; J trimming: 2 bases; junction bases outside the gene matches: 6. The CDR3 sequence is CASSIPGQAYEQYF. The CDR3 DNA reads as TGCGCCAGCAGCATCCCCGGACAGGCCTACGAGCAGTACTTC.

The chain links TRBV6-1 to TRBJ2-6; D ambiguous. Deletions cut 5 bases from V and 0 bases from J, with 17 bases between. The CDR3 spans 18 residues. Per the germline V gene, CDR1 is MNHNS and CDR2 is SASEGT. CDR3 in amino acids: CASSPWLGEISGANVLTF. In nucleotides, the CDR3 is TGTGCCAGCAGTCCCTGGCTAGGCGAAATCTCTGGGGCCAACGTCCTGACTTTC.